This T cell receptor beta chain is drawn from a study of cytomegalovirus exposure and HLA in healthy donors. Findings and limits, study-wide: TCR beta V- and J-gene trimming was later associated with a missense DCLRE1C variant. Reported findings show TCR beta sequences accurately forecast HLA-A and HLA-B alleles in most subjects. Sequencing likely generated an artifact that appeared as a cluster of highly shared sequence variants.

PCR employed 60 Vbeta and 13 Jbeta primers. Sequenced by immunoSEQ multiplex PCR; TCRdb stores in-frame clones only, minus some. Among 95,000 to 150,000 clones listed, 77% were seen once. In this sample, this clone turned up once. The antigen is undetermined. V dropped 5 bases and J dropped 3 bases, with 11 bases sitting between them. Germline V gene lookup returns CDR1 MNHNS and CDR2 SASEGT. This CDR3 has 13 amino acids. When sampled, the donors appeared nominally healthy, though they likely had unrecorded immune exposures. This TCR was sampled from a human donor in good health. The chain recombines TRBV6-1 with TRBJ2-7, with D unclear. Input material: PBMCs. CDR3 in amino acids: CASSLRRSYEQYF. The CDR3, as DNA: TGTGCCAGCAGTCTTCGCCGTAGCTACGAGCAGTACTTC.